A single sample is the source of the 25 T cell receptor beta chains below, sequenced in a study of vaccination and CD4 T cells after COVID-19. Cultured CD4+ T-cell DNA underwent Oncomine TCR Beta short-read sequencing. TCRdb called the PCR reads again in MiXCR, with one record for every CDR3 protein. Counted here are 13,000 or so distinct CDR3 sequences, 50% occurring once; the ten biggest clones make up around 12%. The treatment denotes: roughly ten-day PBMC culture with coronavirus spike peptide pools or control peptides (ViraFEST assay). These receptors are not linked to any known antigen. The material sequenced was CD4+ T cells from blood, cultured in vitro. Receptor source: a human donor who had recovered from COVID-19.

This CDR3 reads CASRRTSGGVDTQYF. CDR3 coding DNA: TGTGCCAGCAGAAGGACTAGCGGGGGCGTCGATACGCAGTATTTT. This rearrangement joins TRBV6-2 or TRBV6-3 to TRBJ2-3; 13 nucleotides line up with TRBD2. The CDR3 is 15 amino acids. CDR1 and CDR2 (germline): MNHEY, SVGEGT. Germline trimming cut 6 bases from V and 6 bases from J; bases unmatched to any gene: 6.

The chain carries TRBV7-6 and TRBJ1-2, with 8 bases identical to TRBD1. Germline V gene data show CDR1 as SGHVS and CDR2 as FNYEAQ. Trimming took 1 base from V and 3 from J; bases not matched to a gene: 7. This CDR3 comprises 16 residues. This chain's CDR3 is CASSLGQGAGDYGYTF. For the CDR3, the DNA is TGTGCCAGCAGCTTAGGGCAGGGGGCTGGTGACTATGGCTACACCTTC.

V and J are TRBV5-4 and TRBJ2-3; D possibly corresponds to TRBD2 (6 bases). Germline CDR1 SGHNT, CDR2 YYREEE (reference sequence). Trimming took 2 bases from V and 1 from J, leaving 11 bases between them. This CDR3 is 15 amino acids long. This chain's CDR3 is CASSLGTPGTDTQYF. The CDR3 region has the DNA TGTGCCAGCAGCTTAGGGACTCCAGGCACAGATACGCAGTATTTT.

J is TRBJ1-2 and V is TRBV6-1; D is ambiguous. The V gene lost 8 bases and the J gene lost 2 bases, with 12 bases spanning the gap. The CDR3 spans 13 residues. CDR1 is MNHNS, CDR2 SASEGT, per germline. In DNA, the CDR3 is TGTGCCAGCCTGTCCGGGAGAAACTATGGCTACACCTTC. It specifies CASLSGRNYGYTF.

This clonotype has more than one count but fewer than ten. The chain is built from TRBV20-1 and TRBJ1-5; the D gene is possibly TRBD1 (5 bases). CDR1 and CDR2 from the germline V gene are DFQATT and SNEGSKA (reference sequence). There are 16 residues in the CDR3. V was clipped by 4 bases and J by 6 bases, with 22 bases between them. This CDR3 is CSATGPEVGISQPQHF. In DNA, the CDR3 is TGCAGTGCTACGGGGCCTGAGGTGGGGATTAGTCAGCCCCAGCATTTT.

CDR3 coding DNA: TGTGCCAGCAGCCCAGTAACTAGCGGGGGGCCGTACAATGAGCAGTTCTTC. It encodes CASSPVTSGGPYNEQFF. This chain links TRBV7-9 with TRBJ2-1, with TRBD2 matching 12 bases. The CDR3 has 17 amino acids. V trimming: 5 bases; J trimming: 4 bases; junction bases outside the gene matches: 9. Germline V gives CDR1 SEHNR, CDR2 FQNEAQ (reference sequence).

The V call is TRBV7-9, the J call TRBJ2-1; tentative D call: TRBD2 (7 bases). Germline CDR1 SEHNR, CDR2 FQNEAQ (reference sequence). Trimming took off 0 bases at V and 6 bases at J, with 15 bases between the two ends. There are 16 residues in the CDR3. The CDR3 sequence is CASSLAGGGLSNEQFF. For the CDR3, the DNA is TGTGCCAGCAGCTTAGCTGGGGGGGGCCTCTCCAATGAGCAGTTCTTC.

This clonotype was detected a few times. The CDR3: CASSYGGRTVWYF. The CDR3 DNA reads as TGTGCCAGCAGTTACGGGGGTCGGACTGTCTGGTACTTC. The chain uses TRBV6-2 or TRBV6-3 and TRBJ2-4, with D tentatively TRBD1 or TRBD2 (5 bases each). The CDR3 totals 13 residues. V shed 2 bases and J shed 15 bases, with 17 bases lying between them. Germline CDR1 MNHEY, CDR2 SVGEGT.

The V gene is TRBV19, the J gene TRBJ1-2; D not resolved. CDR3 length: 10 residues. Germline V gene sequence: CDR1 LNHDA, CDR2 SQIVND (reference sequence). V lost 4 bases to trimming and J lost 3 bases, with 0 bases between them. The CDR3 nucleotides are TGTGCCAGTAGTAACTATGGCTACACCTTC. Protein: CASSNYGYTF.

The rearrangement links TRBV30 to TRBJ1-5; 8 bases are shared with TRBD1. Germline CDR1 and CDR2: GTSNPN and SVGIG (reference sequence). The CDR3 is made up of 16 amino acids. After removal of 2 bases from V and 0 bases from J, the junction contained 6 bases not matched to a gene. CDR3 sequence: CAWSTQGVNSNQPQHF. The DNA for the CDR3 is TGTGCCTGGAGTACACAGGGGGTTAATAGCAATCAGCCCCAGCATTTT.

The chain carries TRBV6-1 and TRBJ1-5; 8 nucleotides line up with TRBD1. CDR1 and CDR2 from the germline V gene are MNHNS and SASEGT. After removal of 5 bases from V and 7 bases from J, the junction contained 4 bases not matched to a gene. The CDR3 spans 13 residues. The CDR3 sequence: CASSSRGHQPQHF. The CDR3 DNA follows: TGTGCCAGCAGTAGCAGGGGGCACCAGCCCCAGCATTTT.

This chain uses TRBV27 with TRBJ2-7; D unclear. The CDR3 extends over 14 amino acids. Germline V CDR1 and CDR2: MNHEY, SMNVEV (reference sequence). V shed 5 bases and J shed 6 bases, with 17 bases lying between them. The CDR3 coding sequence is TGTGCCAGCAGTCGGGCCGCCTCAACGGGCGAGCAGTACTTC. Its translation is CASSRAASTGEQYF.

The table lists this clonotype with a few counts. The chain uses TRBV20-1 and TRBJ1-5; perhaps TRBD1 as D (6 bases). The germline gives CDR1 DFQATT, CDR2 SNEGSKA (reference sequence). The ends were cut back, 3 bases at V and 0 bases at J, with 12 bases in the middle. This CDR3 region has 15 residues. In nucleotides, the CDR3 is TGCAGTGCTAGCCAGGGGTCAAATAGCAATCAGCCCCAGCATTTT. Its protein is CSASQGSNSNQPQHF.

The rearrangement joins TRBV5-1 to TRBJ2-3, with TRBD1 matching 7 bases. Per germline, CDR1 SGHRS and CDR2 YFSETQ. V trimming: 4 bases; J trimming: 0 bases; junction bases outside the gene matches: 8. This CDR3 spans 16 amino acids. The CDR3 sequence is CASSPGDSTSTDTQYF. The CDR3 DNA reads TGCGCCAGCAGCCCCGGGGACAGCACTAGCACAGATACGCAGTATTTT.

This clonotype has more than one count but fewer than ten. The rearrangement joins TRBV20-1 to TRBJ1-5; D is uncertain. Germline values: CDR1 DFQATT, CDR2 SNEGSKA (reference sequence). The CDR3 runs to 13 residues. V lost 3 bases and J lost 0, with 6 bases in between. The CDR3 is CSASSLSNQPQHF. The CDR3 DNA is TGCAGTGCTAGCTCGCTTAGCAATCAGCCCCAGCATTTT.

The V gene is TRBV5-4, the J gene TRBJ2-2; D assignment may be TRBD1 or TRBD2 (5 bases each). Per the germline V gene, CDR1 is SGHNT and CDR2 is YYREEE (reference sequence). This CDR3 comprises 15 residues. Trimming cost V 4 bases and J 6 bases, with 16 bases left between them. CDR3: CASSNDPGTPGELFF. The DNA of the CDR3 is TGTGCCAGCAGCAACGACCCAGGGACCCCCGGGGAGCTGTTTTTT.

V gene TRBV19 combines with J gene TRBJ1-5; D gene uncertain. V dropped 5 bases and J dropped 1 base, with 18 bases sitting between them. Germline V CDR1 and CDR2: LNHDA, SQIVND (reference sequence). The CDR3 runs 17 residues. The CDR3 DNA reads as TGTGCCAGTAGTGAACTCGGATCGGTATGGAGCAATCAGCCCCAGCATTTT. It translates to CASSELGSVWSNQPQHF.

This clonotype was found a few times. V usage is TRBV10-1 and J usage is TRBJ2-5; D gene uncertain. V lost 3 bases and J lost 5, with 13 bases in between. Per germline, CDR1 WNHNN and CDR2 SYGVQD (reference sequence). This CDR3 comprises 14 residues. DNA for the CDR3: TGCGCCAGCAGTGAATCCCGGCTTCGGGAGACCCAGTACTTC. As protein: CASSESRLRETQYF.

The gene calls are TRBV19 and TRBJ1-2; 7 bases fit TRBD1. CDR3 size: 15 residues. The trim removed 7 bases at V and 3 bases at J, leaving 11 bases unmatched. Germline values: CDR1 LNHDA, CDR2 SQIVND (reference sequence). The CDR3 sequence: CASKKQGQTYYGYTF. In nucleotides, the CDR3 is TGTGCCAGTAAGAAACAGGGGCAAACTTACTATGGCTACACCTTC. The entire variable domain, with the rest obtained from reference TRBV19 and TRBJ1-2, is as follows: DGGITQSPKYLFRKEGQNVTLSCEQNLNHDAMYWYRQDPGQGLRLIYYSQIVNDFQKGDIAEGYSVSREKKESFPLTVTSAQKNPTAFYLCASKKQGQTYYGYTFGSGTRLTVV.

The chain joins TRBV19 to TRBJ1-2; TRBD1 matches at 7 bases. J lost 4 bases, V lost 6 bases, and 5 bases had no gene match. The CDR3 has 13 residues. The germline CDR1 and CDR2 sequences are LNHDA and SQIVND (reference sequence). This CDR3 is CASRPGTVYGYTF. The DNA for the CDR3 is TGTGCCAGTAGGCCCGGGACAGTCTATGGCTACACCTTC.

This chain connects TRBV19 to TRBJ1-5; D not certain. V lost 2 bases and J 6 bases, leaving 14 bases between the germline ends. The length of the CDR3 is 15 residues. Germline V gene data show CDR1 as LNHDA and CDR2 as SQIVND (reference sequence). The CDR3 sequence is CASSITPGGSQPQHF. CDR3 in DNA: TGTGCCAGTAGTATAACCCCCGGCGGGAGTCAGCCCCAGCATTTT.

The J gene is TRBJ2-1, the V gene TRBV27; 13 bases are shared with TRBD2. Germline-derived CDR1 and CDR2 are MNHEY and SMNVEV (reference sequence). CDR3 length equals 20 residues. V gave up 4 bases and J gave up 2 bases; unmatched junction bases: 14. As DNA, the CDR3 is TGTGCCAGCAGTTGGGGCCGACTAGCGGGGGGACAAAGAGCCTACAATGAGCAGTTCTTC. It is translated as CASSWGRLAGGQRAYNEQFF.

This clonotype was seen only a few times. J is TRBJ1-2 and V is TRBV28, with D maybe TRBD1 (6 bases). Germline CDR1 is MDHEN and CDR2 is SYDVKM. V was clipped by 5 bases and J by 6 bases, with 13 bases between them. The CDR3 has 13 residues. CDR3: CASSQQGTNGYTF. CDR3 nucleotides: TGTGCCAGCAGTCAACAGGGTACAAATGGCTACACCTTC.

The rearrangement links TRBV11-2 to TRBJ1-5, with D unclear. The CDR3 is 15 residues long. The V gene's germline CDR1 is SGHAT and CDR2 FQNNGV. V dropped 3 bases and J dropped 7 bases, with 16 bases sitting between them. Here the CDR3 DNA reads TGTGCCAGCAGCTTGGATCGGGGTATAGGACAGCCCCAGCATTTT. It translates to CASSLDRGIGQPQHF.

The chain uses TRBV20-1 and TRBJ2-3; 8 positions match TRBD2. The CDR3 contains 15 residues. The germline V gene encodes CDR1 DFQATT and CDR2 SNEGSKA (reference sequence). The V and J ends lost 1 base and 6 bases, in that order; junction bases with no gene match: 9. The CDR3 coding sequence is TGCAGTGCTAGAGCTCCCGGGACTAGTCGGGATACGCAGTATTTT. Residues: CSARAPGTSRDTQYF.